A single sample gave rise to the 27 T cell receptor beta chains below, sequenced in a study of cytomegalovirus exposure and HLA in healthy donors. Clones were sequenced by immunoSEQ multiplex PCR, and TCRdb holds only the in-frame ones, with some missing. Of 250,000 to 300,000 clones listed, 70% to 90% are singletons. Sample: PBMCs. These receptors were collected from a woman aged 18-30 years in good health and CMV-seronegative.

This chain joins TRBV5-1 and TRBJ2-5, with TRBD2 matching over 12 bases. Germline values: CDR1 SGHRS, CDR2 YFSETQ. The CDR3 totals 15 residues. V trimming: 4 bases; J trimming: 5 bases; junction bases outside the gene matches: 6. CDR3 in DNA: TGCGCCAGCAGCGGGACTAGCGGGCGGCGGGAGACCCAGTACTTC. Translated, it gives CASSGTSGRRETQYF.

The CDR3 here is CASSLDGHTGELFF. The CDR3 DNA sequence: TGCGCCAGCAGCTTGGATGGGCACACCGGGGAGCTGTTTTTT. The chain carries TRBV5-1 and TRBJ2-2, with D unresolved. Germline V gene sequence: CDR1 SGHRS, CDR2 YFSETQ. V lost 0 bases and J 3 bases, leaving 6 bases between the germline ends. This CDR3 region has 14 residues.

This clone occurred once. The CDR3, as DNA: TGTGCCAGCAGCCTCAGGGGAGACCCTAACTATGGCTACACCTTC. This codes for CASSLRGDPNYGYTF. This rearrangement joins TRBV7-6 to TRBJ1-2, with D possibly TRBD1 on 6 matching bases. Germline V gene lookup returns CDR1 SGHVS and CDR2 FNYEAQ. The CDR3 length is 15 residues. V was pared by 5 bases and J by 0 bases, with 13 bases between.

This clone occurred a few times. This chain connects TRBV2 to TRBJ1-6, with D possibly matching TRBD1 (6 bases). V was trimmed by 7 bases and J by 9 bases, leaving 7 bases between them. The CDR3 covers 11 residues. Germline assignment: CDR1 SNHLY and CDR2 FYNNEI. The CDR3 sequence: CASKDSSPLHF. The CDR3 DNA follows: TGTGCCAGCAAGGACAGTTCACCCCTCCACTTT.

This chain's CDR3 is CASSQDGSGTAYGYTF. The DNA of the CDR3 is TGCGCCAGCAGCCAAGATGGATCTGGGACAGCTTATGGCTACACCTTC. This chain links TRBV4-1 with TRBJ1-2; 7 bases align to TRBD1. The CDR3 loop spans 16 amino acids. The V gene end was trimmed by 0 bases and the J gene end by 5 bases; junction bases not matched to a gene: 9. Germline CDR1 and CDR2: MGHRA and YSYEKL.

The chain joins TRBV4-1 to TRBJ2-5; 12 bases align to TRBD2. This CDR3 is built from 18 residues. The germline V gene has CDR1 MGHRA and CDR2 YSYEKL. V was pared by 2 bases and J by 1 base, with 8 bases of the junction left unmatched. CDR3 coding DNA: TGCGCCAGCAGCCAACCGGAAGGACTAGCGGGGATCCAAGAGACCCAGTACTTC. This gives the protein CASSQPEGLAGIQETQYF.

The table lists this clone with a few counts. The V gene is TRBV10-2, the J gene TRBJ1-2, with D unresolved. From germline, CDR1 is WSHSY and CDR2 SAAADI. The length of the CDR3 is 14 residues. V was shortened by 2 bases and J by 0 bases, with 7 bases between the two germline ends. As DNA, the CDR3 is TGCGCCAGCAGTGAGACGGTAACTAACTATGGCTACACCTTC. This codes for CASSETVTNYGYTF.

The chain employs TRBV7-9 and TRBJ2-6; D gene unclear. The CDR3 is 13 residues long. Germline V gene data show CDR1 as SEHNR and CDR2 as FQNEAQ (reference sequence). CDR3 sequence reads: CYLGFSGANVLTF. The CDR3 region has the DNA TGTTACCTCGGGTTCTCTGGGGCCAACGTCCTGACTTTC.

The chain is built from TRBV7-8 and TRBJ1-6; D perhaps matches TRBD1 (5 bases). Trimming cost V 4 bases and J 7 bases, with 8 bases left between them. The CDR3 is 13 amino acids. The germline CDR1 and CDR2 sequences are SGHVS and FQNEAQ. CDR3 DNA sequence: TGTGCCAGCAGCTGGGGCTGGAATTCACCCCTCCACTTT. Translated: CASSWGWNSPLHF.

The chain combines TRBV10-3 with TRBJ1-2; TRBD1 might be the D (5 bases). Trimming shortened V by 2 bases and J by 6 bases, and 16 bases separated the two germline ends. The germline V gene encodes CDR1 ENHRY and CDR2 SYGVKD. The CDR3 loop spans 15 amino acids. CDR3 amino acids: CAISEKEEGKHGYTF. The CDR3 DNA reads TGTGCCATCAGTGAGAAGGAGGAGGGGAAGCATGGCTACACCTTC.

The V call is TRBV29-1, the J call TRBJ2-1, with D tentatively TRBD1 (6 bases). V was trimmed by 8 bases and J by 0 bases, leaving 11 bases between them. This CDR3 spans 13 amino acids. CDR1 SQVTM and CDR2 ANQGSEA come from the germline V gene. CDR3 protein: CSSTGSSYNEQFF. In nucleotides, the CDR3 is TGCAGCTCCACAGGGAGCTCCTACAATGAGCAGTTCTTC.

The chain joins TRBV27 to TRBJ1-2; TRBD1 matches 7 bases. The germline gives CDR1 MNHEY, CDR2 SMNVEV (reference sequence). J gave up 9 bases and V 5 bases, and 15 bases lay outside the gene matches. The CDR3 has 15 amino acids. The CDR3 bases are TGTGCCAGCAGTGACGTACAGGGGTTCGGAAGGAGCTACACCTTC. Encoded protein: CASSDVQGFGRSYTF.

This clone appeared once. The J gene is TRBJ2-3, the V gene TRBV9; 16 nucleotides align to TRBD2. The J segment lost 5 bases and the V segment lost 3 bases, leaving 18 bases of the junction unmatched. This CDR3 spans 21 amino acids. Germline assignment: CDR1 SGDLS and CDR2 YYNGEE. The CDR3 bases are TGTGCCAGCAGCGCACACCCCCCGGGACTAGCGGGGGGGCGTGGTAGAGATACGCAGTATTTT. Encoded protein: CASSAHPPGLAGGRGRDTQYF.

CDR3 region: CSVEVFGQWDLYGYTF. Here the CDR3 DNA reads TGCAGCGTTGAAGTATTCGGACAGTGGGACCTCTATGGCTACACCTTC. The chain is built from TRBV29-1 and TRBJ1-2; weak D call: TRBD1 (6 bases). The ends were cut back, 1 base at V and 4 bases at J, with 19 bases in the middle. Germline V CDR1 and CDR2: SQVTM, ANQGSEA. CDR3 length equals 16 residues.

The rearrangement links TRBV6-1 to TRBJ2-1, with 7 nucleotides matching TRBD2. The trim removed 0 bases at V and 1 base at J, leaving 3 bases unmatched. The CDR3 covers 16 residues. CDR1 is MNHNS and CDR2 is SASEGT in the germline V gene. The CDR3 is CASSEAGGSSYNEQFF. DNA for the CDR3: TGTGCCAGCAGTGAAGCGGGGGGGAGTTCCTACAATGAGCAGTTCTTC.

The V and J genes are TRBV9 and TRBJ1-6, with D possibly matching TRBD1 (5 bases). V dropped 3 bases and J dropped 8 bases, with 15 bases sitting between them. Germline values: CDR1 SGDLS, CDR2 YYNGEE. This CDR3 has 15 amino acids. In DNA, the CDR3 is TGTGCCAGCAGCGCCCCCCAGGGTATGGATTCACCCCTCCACTTT. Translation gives CASSAPQGMDSPLHF.

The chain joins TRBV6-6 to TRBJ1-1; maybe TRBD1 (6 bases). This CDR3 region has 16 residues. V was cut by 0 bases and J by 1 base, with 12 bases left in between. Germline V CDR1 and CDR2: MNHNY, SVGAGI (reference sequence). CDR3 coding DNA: TGTGCCAGCAGTTACTCAGCGGGACATACGAACACTGAAGCTTTCTTT. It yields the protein CASSYSAGHTNTEAFF.

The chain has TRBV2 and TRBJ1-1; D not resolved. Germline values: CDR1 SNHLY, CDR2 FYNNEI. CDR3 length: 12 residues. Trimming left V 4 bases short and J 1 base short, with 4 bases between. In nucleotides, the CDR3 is TGTGCCAGCAGTGCGCGGAACACTGAAGCTTTCTTT. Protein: CASSARNTEAFF. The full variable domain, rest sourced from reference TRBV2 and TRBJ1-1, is EPEVTQTPSHQVTQMGQEVILRCVPISNHLYFYWYRQILGQKVEFLVSFYNNEISEKSEIFDDQFSVERPDGSNFTLKIRSTKLEDSAMYFCASSARNTEAFFGQGTRLTVV.

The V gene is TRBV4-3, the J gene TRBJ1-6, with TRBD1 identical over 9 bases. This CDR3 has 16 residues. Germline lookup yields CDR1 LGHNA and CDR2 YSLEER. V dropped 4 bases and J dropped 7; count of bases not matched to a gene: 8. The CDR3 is CASSLTGGGLNSPLHF. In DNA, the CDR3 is TGCGCCAGCAGCCTAACAGGGGGCGGTTTGAATTCACCCCTCCACTTT.

Written as DNA, the CDR3 is TGTGCCAGCAGCGCCTTTCCACAGGGGCTAATAGGCACCGGGGAGCTGTTTTTT. It is translated as CASSAFPQGLIGTGELFF. The chain combines TRBV9 with TRBJ2-2; TRBD1 aligns across 7 bases. V shed 3 bases and J 4 bases; nucleotides not matched to a gene: 15. The germline V gene encodes CDR1 SGDLS and CDR2 YYNGEE. The CDR3 has 18 residues.

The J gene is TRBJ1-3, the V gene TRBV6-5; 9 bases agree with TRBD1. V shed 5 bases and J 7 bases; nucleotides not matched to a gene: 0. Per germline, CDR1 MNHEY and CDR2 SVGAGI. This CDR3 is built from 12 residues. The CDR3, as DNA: TGTGCCAGCAGTGACAGGGGGAACACCATATATTTT. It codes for CASSDRGNTIYF.

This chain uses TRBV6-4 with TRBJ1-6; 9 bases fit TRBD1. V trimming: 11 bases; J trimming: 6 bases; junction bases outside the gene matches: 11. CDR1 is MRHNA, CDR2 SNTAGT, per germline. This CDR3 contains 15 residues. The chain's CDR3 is CASRGGTGSNSPLHF. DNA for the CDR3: TGTGCCTCCCGGGGGGGGACAGGGTCTAATTCACCCCTCCACTTT.

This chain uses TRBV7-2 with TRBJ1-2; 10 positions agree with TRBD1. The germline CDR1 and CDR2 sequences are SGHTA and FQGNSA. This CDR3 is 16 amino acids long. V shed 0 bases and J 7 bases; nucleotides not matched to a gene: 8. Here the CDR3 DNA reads TGTGCCAGCAGCTTAGCGACCCCCGGACAGGGGGTTGGCTACACCTTC. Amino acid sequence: CASSLATPGQGVGYTF.

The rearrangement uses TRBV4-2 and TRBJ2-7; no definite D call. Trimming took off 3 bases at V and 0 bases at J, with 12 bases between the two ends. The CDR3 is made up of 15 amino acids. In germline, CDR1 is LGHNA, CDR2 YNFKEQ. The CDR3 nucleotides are TGTGCCAGCAGCCATAGCCCAGAAAGCTCCTACGAGCAGTACTTC. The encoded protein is CASSHSPESSYEQYF.

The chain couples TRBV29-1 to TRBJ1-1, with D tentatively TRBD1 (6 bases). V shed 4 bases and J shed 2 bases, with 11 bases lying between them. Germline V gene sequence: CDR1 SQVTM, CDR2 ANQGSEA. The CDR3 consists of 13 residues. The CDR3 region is CSVAGQYNTEAFF. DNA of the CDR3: TGCAGCGTTGCCGGACAGTACAACACTGAAGCTTTCTTT.

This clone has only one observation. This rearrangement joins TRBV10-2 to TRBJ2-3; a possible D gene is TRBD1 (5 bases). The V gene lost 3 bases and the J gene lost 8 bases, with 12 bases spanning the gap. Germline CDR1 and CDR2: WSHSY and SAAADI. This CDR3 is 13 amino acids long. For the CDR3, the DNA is TGCGCCAGCAGTGATTTTCAAGGGGTTACGCAGTATTTT. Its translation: CASSDFQGVTQYF.

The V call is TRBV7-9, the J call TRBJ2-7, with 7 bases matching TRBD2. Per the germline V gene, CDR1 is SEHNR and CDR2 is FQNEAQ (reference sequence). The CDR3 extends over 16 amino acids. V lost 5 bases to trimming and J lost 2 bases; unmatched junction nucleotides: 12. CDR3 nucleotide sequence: TGTGCCAGCAGCCATCGGGGGGTCGCCGGCACCTACGAGCAGTACTTC. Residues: CASSHRGVAGTYEQYF.